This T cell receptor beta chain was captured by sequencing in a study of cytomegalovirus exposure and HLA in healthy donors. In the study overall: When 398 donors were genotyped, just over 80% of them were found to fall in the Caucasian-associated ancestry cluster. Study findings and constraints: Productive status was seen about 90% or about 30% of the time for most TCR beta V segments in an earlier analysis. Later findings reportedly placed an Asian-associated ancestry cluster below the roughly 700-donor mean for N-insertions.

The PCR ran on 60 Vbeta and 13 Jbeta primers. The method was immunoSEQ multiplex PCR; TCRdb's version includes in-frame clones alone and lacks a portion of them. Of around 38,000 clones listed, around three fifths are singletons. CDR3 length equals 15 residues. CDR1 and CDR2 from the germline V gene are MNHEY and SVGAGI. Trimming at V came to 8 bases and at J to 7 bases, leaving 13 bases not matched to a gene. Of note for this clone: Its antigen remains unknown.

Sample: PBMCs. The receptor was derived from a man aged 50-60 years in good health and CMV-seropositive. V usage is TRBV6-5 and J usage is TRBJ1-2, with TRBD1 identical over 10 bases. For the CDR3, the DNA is TGTGCCAGCCAAAAGGGCCGACAGGGGGCAAGTGGCTACACCTTC. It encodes CASQKGRQGASGYTF.